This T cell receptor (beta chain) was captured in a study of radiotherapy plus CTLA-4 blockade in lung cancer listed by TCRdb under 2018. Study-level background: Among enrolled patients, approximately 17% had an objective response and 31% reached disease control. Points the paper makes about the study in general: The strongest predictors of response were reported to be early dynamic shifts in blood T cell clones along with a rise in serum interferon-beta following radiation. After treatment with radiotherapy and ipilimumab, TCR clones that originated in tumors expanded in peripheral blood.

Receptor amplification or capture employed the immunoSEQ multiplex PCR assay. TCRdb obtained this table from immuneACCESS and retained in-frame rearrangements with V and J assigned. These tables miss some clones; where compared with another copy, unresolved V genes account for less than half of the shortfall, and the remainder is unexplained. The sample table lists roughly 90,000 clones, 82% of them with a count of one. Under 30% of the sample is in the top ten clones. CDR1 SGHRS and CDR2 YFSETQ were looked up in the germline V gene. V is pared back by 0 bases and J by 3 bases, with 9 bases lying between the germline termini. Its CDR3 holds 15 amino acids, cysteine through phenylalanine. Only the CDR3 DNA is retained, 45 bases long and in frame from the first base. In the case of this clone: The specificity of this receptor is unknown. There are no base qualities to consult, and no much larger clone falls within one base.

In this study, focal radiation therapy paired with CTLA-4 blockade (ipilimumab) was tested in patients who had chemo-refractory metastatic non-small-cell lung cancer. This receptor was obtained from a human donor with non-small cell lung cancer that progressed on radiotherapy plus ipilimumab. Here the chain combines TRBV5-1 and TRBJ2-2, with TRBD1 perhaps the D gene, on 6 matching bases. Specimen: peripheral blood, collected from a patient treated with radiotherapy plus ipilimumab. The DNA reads TGCGCCAGCAGCTTGGGGGACACCTACACCGGGGAGCTGTTTTTT. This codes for CASSLGDTYTGELFF.